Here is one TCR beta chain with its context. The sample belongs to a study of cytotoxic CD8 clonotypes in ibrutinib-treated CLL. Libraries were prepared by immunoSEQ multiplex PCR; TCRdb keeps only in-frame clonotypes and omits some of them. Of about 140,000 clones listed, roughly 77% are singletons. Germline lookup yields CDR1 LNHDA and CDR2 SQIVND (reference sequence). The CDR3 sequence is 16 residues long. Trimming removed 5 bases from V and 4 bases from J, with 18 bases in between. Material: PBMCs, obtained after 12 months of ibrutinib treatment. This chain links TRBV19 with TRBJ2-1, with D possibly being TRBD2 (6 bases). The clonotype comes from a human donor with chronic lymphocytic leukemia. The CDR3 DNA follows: TGTGCCAGTAGTGACTCCGGGACTGCAGGGTACAATGAGCAGTTCTTC. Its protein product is CASSDSGTAGYNEQFF.